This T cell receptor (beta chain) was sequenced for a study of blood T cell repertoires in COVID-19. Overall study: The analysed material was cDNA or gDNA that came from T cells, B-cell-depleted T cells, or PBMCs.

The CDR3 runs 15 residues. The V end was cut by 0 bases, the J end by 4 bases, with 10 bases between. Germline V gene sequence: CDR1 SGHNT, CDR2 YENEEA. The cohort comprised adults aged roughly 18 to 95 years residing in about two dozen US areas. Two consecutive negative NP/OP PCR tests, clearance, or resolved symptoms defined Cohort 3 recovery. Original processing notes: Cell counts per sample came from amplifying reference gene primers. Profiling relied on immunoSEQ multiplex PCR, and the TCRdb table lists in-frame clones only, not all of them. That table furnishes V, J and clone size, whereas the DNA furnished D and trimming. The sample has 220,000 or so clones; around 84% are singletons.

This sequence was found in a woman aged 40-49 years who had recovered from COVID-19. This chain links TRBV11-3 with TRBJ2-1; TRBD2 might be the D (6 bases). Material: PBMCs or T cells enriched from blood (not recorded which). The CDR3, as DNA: TGTGCCAGCAGCTTAGAGGGACTGCCGTACAATGAGCAGTTCTTC. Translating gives CASSLEGLPYNEQFF.